These 4 T cell receptor beta chains were all obtained from the same sample, sequenced in a study of T-cell memory formation after mild COVID-19. Via MiXCR, TCRdb re-called the 5' RACE reads, giving one row per CDR3 protein. Here the sample spans about half a million distinct CDR3 sequences, around a sixth being singletons. Input material: PBMCs or a T cell subset sorted from them (not recorded which). These receptors were obtained from an adult woman who had mild COVID-19 (a few samples of this study predate the infection). Cell type and time point are not known.

This chain uses TRBV20-1 with TRBJ2-1; D remains ambiguous. Germline CDR1 and CDR2: DFQATT and SNEGSKA (reference sequence). Trimming stripped 5 bases from V and 9 bases from J, with 20 bases between. This CDR3 is 14 amino acids long. In DNA form, the CDR3 reads TGCAGTGCTGGTACGACTCCCGGAGCCACTGAGCAGTTCTTC. It encodes CSAGTTPGATEQFF.

J is TRBJ2-7 and V is TRBV20-1; D gene unclear. The V and J ends lost 5 bases and 5 bases respectively, with 10 bases between them. CDR1 and CDR2 from the germline V gene are DFQATT and SNEGSKA (reference sequence). CDR3 length equals 11 residues. CDR3 DNA: TGCAGTGCTGCTATGGGTAACGAGCAGTACTTC. It codes for CSAAMGNEQYF.

This clonotype came up a few times. The chain carries TRBV7-3 and TRBJ2-2; a possible D gene is TRBD1 (6 bases). V was pared by 5 bases and J by 8 bases, with 18 bases between. The germline V gene encodes CDR1 SGHTA and CDR2 FQGTGA. This CDR3 region has 15 residues. CDR3 bases: TGTGCCAGCAGCCAGGGGACGCTGACACCGGGGGAGCTGTTTTTT. As protein: CASSQGTLTPGELFF.

This clonotype was observed a handful of times. The V gene is TRBV6-5, the J gene TRBJ1-2, with TRBD1 matching over 9 bases. This CDR3 contains 17 residues. Germline loops: CDR1 MNHEY, CDR2 SVGAGI. J gave up 3 bases and V 0 bases, and 8 bases lay outside the gene matches. CDR3 DNA sequence: TGTGCCAGCAGTTACTCCACCCTTGGGGACAGGGACTATGGCTACACCTTC. This codes for CASSYSTLGDRDYGYTF.